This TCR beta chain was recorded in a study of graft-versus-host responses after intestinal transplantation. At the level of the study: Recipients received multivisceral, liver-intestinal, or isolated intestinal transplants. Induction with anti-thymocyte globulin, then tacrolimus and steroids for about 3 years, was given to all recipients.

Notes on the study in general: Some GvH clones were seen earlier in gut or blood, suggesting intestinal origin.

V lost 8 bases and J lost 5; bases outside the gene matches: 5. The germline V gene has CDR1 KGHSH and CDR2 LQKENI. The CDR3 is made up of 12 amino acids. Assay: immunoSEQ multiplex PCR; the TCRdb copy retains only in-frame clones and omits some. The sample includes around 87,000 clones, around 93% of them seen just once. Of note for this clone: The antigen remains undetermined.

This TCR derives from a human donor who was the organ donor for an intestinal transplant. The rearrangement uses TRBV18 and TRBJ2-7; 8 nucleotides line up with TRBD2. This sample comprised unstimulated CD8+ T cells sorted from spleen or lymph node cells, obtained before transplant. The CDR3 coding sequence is TGTGCCAGCACAACGGGGGGGGACGAGCAGTACTTC. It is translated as CASTTGGDEQYF.